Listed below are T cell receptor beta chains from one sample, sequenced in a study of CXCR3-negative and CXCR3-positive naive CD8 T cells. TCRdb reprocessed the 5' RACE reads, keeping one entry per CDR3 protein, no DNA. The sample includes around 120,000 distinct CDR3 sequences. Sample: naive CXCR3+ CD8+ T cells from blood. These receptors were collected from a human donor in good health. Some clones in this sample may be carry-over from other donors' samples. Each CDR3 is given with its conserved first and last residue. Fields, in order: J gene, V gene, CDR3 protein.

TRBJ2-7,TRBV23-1,CASSQLDRTEQYF
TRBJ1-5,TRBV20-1,CSARDEKTEYSNQPQHF
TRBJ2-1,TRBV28,CASGLRGMEQFF
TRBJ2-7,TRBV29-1,CSVDSGQGNEQYF
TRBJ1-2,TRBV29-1,CSVEEGTIPGYTF
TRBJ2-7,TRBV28,CASSLPRQGEGTYEQYF
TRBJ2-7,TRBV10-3,CAISESADSYEQYF
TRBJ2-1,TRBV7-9,CASSPSGASYNEQFF
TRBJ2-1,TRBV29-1,CSVAGGTGEQFF
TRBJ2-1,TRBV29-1,CSVDGTGEGNEQLF
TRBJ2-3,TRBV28,CASSFEAGGLPTDTQYF
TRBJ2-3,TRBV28,CASSEQESDTQYF
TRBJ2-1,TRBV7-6,CASSFTGAGEQFF
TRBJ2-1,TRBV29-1,CSVVGDSATEQFF
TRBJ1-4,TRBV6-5,CASSPRDRTHEKLFF
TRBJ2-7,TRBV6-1,CASSEWGQAYEQYF
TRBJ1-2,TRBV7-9,CASSQGDGYTF
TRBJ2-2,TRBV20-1,CSAWTSTGELFF
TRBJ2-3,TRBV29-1,CSGSDPPSGTDTQYF
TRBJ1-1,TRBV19,CASSIRAAEEAFF
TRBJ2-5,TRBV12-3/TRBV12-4,CASTVSSKETQYF
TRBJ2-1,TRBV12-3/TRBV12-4,CASSFWQSNEQFF
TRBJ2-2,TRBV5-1,CASSPPGGRGGELFF
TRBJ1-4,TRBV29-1,CSVSLIPTNEKLFF
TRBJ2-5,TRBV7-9,CASSWGLADGQTQYF
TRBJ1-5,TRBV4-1,CASSQEWTQPQHF
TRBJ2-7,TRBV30,CAWSPTGGSEQYF
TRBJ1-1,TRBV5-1,CASSYHDRGNTEAFF
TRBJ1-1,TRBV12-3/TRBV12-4,CASSYDSRSTEAFF
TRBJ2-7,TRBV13,CASSLEEGGQYF
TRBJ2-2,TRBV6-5,CASGGWTGELFF
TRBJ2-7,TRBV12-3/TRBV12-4,CASGGQGADEQYF
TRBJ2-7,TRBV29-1,CSVEVWIAAGIYEQYF
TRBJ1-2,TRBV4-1,CASSQDGQGGYYGYTF
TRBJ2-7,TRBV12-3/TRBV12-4,CASSSPTTSGRHVAREQYF
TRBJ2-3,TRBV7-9,CASSSTSEQADTQYF
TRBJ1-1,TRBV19,CASSITDLNTEAFF
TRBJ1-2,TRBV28,CASAHKGEGNGYTF
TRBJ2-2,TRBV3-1,CASSQEGSTGELFF
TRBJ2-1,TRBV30,CAWSPAGDEQFF
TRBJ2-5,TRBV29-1,CSVELLETQYF
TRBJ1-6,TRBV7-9,CASRRAAYNSPLHF
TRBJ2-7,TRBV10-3,CAISEYRDYEQYF
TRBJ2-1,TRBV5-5,CASSPLDSLYNEQFF
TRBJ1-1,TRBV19,CILPPKQGDMNTEAFF
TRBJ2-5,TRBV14,CASSQGPGLSQETQYF
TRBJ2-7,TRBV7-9,CASSLGPAGGVGYEQYF
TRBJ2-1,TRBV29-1,CSVVPSGMGNEQFF
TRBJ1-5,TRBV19,CASRNPRAAGWYQPQHF
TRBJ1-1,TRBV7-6,CASSLGKAPGNTEAFF
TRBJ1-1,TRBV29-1,CSVLGGSRTEAFF
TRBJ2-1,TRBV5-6,CASSLLAADEQFF
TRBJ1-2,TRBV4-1,CASSQVQTNYGYTF